Below are 4 T cell receptor beta chains sequenced from a single sample in a study of blood T cell repertoires in COVID-19. Sequenced by immunoSEQ multiplex PCR; TCRdb stores in-frame clones only, minus some. The sample shows nearly 200,000 clones, about 80% of them seen only once. The sample taken for sequencing was peripheral blood. The receptors here all came from a human donor with acute or convalescent COVID-19. The donor label of this sample is uncertain.

Comments on this clone: The sample carries other DNA sequences with the same CDR3. This rearrangement joins TRBV3-1 (or the pseudogene TRBV3-2) to TRBJ1-2; D gene uncertain. The CDR3 covers 14 residues. Germline V lookup: CDR1 LGHDT, CDR2 YNNKEL (reference sequence). The ends were cut back, 0 bases at V and 5 bases at J, with 10 bases in the middle. CDR3 sequence: CASSQEGRGYGYTF. CDR3 nucleotides: TGTGCCAGCAGCCAAGAGGGCCGGGGATATGGCTACACCTTC.

This sequence joins TRBV11-1 and TRBJ1-1; 7 bases match TRBD1. Per the germline V gene, CDR1 is SGHAT and CDR2 is FQDESV (reference sequence). V shed 5 bases and J 0 bases; nucleotides not matched to a gene: 6. The CDR3 is made up of 15 amino acids. CDR3 residues: CASSPDRRLNTEAFF. The CDR3 bases are TGTGCCAGCAGCCCGGACAGGAGATTGAACACTGAAGCTTTCTTT.

The chain couples TRBV30 to TRBJ1-2; TRBD1 matches 9 bases. The CDR3 contains 13 residues. Germline V gene sequence: CDR1 GTSNPN, CDR2 SVGIG (reference sequence). V was clipped by 6 bases and J by 8 bases; unmatched bases: 10. CDR3 in amino acids: CACYRGQGTGYTF. In DNA form, the CDR3 reads TGTGCCTGTTACAGGGGGCAAGGAACGGGCTACACCTTC. The variable domain in full, completed from reference TRBV30 and TRBJ1-2, reads SQTIHQWPATLVQPVGSPLSLECTVEGTSNPNLYWYRQAAGRGLQLLFYSVGIGQISSEVPQNLSASRPQDRQFILSSKKLLLSDSGFYLCACYRGQGTGYTFGSGTRLTVV.

The chain joins TRBV29-1 to TRBJ1-4; D perhaps matches TRBD1 (5 bases). Germline V CDR1 and CDR2: SQVTM, ANQGSEA. This CDR3 region has 12 residues. The CDR3: CRPREQVEKLFF. The CDR3 region has the DNA TGCCGACCCAGGGAACAGGTTGAAAAACTGTTTTTT.